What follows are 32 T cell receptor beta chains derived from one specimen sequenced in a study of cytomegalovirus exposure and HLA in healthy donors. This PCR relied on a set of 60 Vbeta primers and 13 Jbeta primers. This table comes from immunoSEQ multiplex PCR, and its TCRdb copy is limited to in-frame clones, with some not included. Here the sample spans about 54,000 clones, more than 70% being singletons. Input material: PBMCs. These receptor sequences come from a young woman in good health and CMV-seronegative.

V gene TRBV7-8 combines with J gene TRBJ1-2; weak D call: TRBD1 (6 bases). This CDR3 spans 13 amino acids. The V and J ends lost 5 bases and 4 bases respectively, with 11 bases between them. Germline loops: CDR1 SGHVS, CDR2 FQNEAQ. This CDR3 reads CASSLGQSYGYTF. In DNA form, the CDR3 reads TGTGCCAGCAGCCTCGGACAGAGCTATGGCTACACCTTC. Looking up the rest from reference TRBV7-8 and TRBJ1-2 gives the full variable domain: GAGVSQSPRYKVAKRGQDVALRCDPISGHVSLFWYQQALGQGPEFLTYFQNEAQLDKSGLPSDRFFAERPEGSVSTLKIQRTQQEDSAVYLCASSLGQSYGYTFGSGTRLTVV.

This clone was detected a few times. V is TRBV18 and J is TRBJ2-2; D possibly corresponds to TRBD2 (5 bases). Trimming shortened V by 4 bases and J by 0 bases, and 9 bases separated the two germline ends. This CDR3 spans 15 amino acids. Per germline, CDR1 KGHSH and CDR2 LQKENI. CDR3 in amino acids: CASSRESSNTGELFF. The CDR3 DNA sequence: TGTGCCAGCTCACGGGAGTCCTCGAACACCGGGGAGCTGTTTTTT.

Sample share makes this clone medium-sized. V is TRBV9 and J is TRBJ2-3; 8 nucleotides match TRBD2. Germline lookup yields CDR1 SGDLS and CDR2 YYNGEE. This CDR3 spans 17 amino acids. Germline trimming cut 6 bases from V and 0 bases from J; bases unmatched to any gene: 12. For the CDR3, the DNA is TGTGCCAGCACCGCCTCCGGGACTAGTACTAGCACAGATACGCAGTATTTT. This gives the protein CASTASGTSTSTDTQYF. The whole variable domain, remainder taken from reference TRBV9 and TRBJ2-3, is DSGVTQTPKHLITATGQRVTLRCSPRSGDLSVYWYQQSLDQGLQFLIQYYNGEERAKGNILERFSAQQFPDLHSELNLSSLELGDSALYFCASTASGTSTSTDTQYFGPGTRLTVL.

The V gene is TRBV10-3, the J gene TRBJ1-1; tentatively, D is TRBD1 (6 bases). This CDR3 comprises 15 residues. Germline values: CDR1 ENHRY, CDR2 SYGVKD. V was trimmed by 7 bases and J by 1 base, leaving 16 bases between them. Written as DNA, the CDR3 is TGTGCCATCACGGGGACAAGCTCCCCGAACACTGAAGCTTTCTTT. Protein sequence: CAITGTSSPNTEAFF.

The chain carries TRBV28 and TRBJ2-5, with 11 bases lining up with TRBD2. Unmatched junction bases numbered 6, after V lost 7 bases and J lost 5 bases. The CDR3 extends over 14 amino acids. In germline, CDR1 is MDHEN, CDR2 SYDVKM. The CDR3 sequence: CASNIAGGKETQYF. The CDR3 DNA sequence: TGTGCCAGCAACATAGCGGGAGGGAAGGAGACCCAGTACTTC. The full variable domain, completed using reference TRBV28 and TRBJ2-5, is DVKVTQSSRYLVKRTGEKVFLECVQDMDHENMFWYRQDPGLGLRLIYFSYDVKMKEKGDIPEGYSVSREKKERFSLILESASTNQTSMYLCASNIAGGKETQYFGPGTRLLVL.

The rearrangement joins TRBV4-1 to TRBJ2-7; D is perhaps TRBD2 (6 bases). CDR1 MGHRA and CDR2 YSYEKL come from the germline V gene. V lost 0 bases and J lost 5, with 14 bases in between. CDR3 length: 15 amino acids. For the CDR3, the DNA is TGCGCCAGCAGCCAAGATTTGGGGGGAAGCCACGAGCAGTACTTC. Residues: CASSQDLGGSHEQYF.

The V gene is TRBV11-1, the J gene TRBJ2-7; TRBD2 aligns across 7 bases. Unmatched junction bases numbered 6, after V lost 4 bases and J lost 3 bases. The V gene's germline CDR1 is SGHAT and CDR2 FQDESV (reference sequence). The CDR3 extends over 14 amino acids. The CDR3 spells CASSSTSLIYEQYF. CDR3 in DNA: TGTGCCAGCAGCTCGACTAGCCTTATCTACGAGCAGTACTTC.

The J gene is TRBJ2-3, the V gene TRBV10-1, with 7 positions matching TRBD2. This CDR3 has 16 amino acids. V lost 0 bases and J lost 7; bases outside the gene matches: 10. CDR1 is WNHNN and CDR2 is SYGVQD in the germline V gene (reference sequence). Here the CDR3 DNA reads TGCGCCAGCAGTGAGTCGAAAGGCGGGAGTAGGAATACGCAGTATTTT. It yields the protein CASSESKGGSRNTQYF.

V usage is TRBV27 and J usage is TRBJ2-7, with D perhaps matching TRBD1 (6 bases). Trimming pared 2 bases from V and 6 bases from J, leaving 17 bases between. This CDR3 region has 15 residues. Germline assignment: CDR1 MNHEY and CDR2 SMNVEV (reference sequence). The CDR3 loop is CASSLPPPSTGEQYF. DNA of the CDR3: TGTGCCAGCAGTTTACCGCCACCGTCGACAGGCGAGCAGTACTTC.

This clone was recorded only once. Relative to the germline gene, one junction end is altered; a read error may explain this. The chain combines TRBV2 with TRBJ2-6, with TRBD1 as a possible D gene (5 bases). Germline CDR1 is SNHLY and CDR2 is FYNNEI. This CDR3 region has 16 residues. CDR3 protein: CASSVHWDPGANGLTF. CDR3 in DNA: TGTGCCAGCAGTGTTCATTGGGATCCTGGGGCCAACGGCCTGACTTTC.

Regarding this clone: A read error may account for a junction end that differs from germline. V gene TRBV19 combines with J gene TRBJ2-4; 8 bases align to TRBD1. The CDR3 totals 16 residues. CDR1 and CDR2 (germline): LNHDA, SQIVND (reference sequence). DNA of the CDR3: TGTGCCAGTAGTACTCACTTTAGCGGACAGGGTAACAGTCAGTACTTC. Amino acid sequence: CASSTHFSGQGNSQYF.

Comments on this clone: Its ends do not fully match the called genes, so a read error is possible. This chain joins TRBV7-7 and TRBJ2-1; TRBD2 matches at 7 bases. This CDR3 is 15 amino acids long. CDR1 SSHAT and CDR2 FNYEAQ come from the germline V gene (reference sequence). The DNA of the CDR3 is TGTGCTAGCAGCCAACTAGCGAGCTCCTACAATGAGCAGTTCTTC. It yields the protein CASSQLASSYNEQFF.

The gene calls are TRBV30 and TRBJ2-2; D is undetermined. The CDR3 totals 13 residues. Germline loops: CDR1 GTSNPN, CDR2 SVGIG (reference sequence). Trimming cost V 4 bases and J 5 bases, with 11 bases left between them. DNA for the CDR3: TGTGCCTGGAACCCGGGTGGGACCGGGGAGCTGTTTTTT. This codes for CAWNPGGTGELFF.

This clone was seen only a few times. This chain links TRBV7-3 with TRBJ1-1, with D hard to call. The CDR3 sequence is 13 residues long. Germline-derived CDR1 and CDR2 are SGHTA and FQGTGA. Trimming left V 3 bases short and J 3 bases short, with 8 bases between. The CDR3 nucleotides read TGTGCCAGCAGCTTTGGTGCGGACACTGAAGCTTTCTTT. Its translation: CASSFGADTEAFF.

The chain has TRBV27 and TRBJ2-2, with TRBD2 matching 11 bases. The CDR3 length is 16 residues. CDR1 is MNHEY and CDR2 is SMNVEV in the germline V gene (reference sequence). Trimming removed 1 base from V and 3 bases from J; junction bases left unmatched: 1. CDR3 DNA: TGTGCCAGCAGTTTATGGGGACTAGCGGACACCGGGGAGCTGTTTTTT. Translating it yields CASSLWGLADTGELFF.

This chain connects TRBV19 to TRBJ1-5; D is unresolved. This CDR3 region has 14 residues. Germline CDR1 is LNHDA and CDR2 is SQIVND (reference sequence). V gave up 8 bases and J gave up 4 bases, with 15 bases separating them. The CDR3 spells CASYRTGSNQPQHF. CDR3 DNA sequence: TGTGCCAGTTACCGGACTGGGAGTAATCAGCCCCAGCATTTT.

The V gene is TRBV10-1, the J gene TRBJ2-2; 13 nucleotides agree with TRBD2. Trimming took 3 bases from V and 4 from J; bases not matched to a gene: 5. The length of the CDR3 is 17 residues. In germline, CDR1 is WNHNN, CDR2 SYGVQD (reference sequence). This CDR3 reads CASSDGLAGAGTGELFF. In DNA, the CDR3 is TGCGCCAGCAGTGACGGACTAGCGGGAGCCGGCACCGGGGAGCTGTTTTTT.

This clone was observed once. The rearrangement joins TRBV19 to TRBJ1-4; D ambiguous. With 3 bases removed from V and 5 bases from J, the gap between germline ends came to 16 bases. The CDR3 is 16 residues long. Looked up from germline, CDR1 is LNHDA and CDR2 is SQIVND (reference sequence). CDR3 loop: CASSIKRRASNEKLFF. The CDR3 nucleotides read TGTGCCAGTAGTATTAAGAGGCGAGCTTCAAATGAAAAACTGTTTTTT.

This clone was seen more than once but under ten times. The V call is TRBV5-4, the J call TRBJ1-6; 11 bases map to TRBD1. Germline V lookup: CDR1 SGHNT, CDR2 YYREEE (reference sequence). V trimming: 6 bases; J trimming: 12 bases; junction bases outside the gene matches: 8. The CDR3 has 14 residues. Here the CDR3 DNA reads TGTGCCAGCAAGAGGCCGGGACAGGGGGAACCCCTCCACTTT. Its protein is CASKRPGQGEPLHF.

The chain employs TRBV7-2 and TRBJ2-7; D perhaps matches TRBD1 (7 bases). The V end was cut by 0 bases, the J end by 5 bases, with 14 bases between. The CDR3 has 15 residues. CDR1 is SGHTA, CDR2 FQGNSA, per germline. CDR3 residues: CASSLAVTGRNEQYF. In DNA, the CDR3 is TGTGCCAGCAGCTTAGCTGTGACAGGGAGGAACGAGCAGTACTTC.

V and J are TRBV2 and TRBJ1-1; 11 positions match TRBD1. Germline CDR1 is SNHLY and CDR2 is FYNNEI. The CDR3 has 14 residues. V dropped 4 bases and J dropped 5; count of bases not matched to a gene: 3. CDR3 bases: TGTGCCAGCAGTGTGGGGACAGGGGGGACTGAAGCTTTCTTT. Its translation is CASSVGTGGTEAFF. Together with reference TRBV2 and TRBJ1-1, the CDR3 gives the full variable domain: EPEVTQTPSHQVTQMGQEVILRCVPISNHLYFYWYRQILGQKVEFLVSFYNNEISEKSEIFDDQFSVERPDGSNFTLKIRSTKLEDSAMYFCASSVGTGGTEAFFGQGTRLTVV.

The CDR3 loop is CASRRELNTGELFF. CDR3 nucleotide sequence: TGTGCCAGCAGGCGGGAACTGAACACCGGGGAGCTGTTTTTT. This chain joins TRBV7-3 and TRBJ2-2; D might be TRBD2 (6 bases). V was shortened by 6 bases and J by 1 base, with 9 bases between the two germline ends. This CDR3 has 14 amino acids. Germline V lookup: CDR1 SGHTA, CDR2 FQGTGA.

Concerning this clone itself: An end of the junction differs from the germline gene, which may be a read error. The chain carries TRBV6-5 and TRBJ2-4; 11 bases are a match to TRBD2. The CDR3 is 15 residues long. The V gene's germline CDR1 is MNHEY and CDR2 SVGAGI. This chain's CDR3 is CASSYSSSGRNSQYF. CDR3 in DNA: TGTGCCAGCAGTTATTCCTCTAGCGGGAGGAACAGTCAGTACTTC.

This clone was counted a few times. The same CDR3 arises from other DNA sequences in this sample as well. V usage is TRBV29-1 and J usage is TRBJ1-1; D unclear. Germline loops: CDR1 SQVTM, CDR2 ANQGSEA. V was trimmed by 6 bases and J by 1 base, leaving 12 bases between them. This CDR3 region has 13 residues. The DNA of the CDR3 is TGCAGCGTCCCCCGTGAGGGGAACACTGAAGCTTTCTTT. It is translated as CSVPREGNTEAFF. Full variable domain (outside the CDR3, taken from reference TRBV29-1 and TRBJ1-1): SAVISQKPSRDICQRGTSLTIQCQVDSQVTMMFWYRQQPGQSLTLIATANQGSEATYESGFVIDKFPISRPNLTFSTLTVSNMSPEDSSIYLCSVPREGNTEAFFGQGTRLTVV.

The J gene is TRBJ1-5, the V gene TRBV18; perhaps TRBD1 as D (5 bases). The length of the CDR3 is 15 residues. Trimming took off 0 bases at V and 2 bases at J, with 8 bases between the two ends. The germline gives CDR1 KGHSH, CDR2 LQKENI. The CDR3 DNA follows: TGTGCCAGCTCACCACCCCCGGGGGGCAATCAGCCCCAGCATTTT. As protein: CASSPPPGGNQPQHF.

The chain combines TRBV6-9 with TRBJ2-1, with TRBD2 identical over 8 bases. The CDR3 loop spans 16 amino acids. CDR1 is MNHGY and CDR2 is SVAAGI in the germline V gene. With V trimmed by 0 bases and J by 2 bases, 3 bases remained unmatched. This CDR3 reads CASSYSREDAYNEQFF. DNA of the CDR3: TGTGCCAGCAGTTATTCGCGGGAGGACGCCTACAATGAGCAGTTCTTC.

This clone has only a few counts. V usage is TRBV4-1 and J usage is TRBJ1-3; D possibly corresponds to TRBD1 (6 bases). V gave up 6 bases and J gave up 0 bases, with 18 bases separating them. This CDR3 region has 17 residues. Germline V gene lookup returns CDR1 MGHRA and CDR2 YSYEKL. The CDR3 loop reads CASSPQTTQGSGNTIYF. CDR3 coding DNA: TGCGCCAGCAGTCCACAAACCACACAGGGCTCTGGAAACACCATATATTTT.

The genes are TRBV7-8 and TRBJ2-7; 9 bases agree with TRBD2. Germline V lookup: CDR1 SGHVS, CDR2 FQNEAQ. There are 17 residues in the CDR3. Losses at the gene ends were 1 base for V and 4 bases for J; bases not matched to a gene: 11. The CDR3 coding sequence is TGTGCCAGCAGCTTAGAGGGGGGGGCGGGAGGGAGGTACGAGCAGTACTTC. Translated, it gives CASSLEGGAGGRYEQYF. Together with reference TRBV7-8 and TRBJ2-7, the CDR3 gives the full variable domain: GAGVSQSPRYKVAKRGQDVALRCDPISGHVSLFWYQQALGQGPEFLTYFQNEAQLDKSGLPSDRFFAERPEGSVSTLKIQRTQQEDSAVYLCASSLEGGAGGRYEQYFGPGTRLTVT.

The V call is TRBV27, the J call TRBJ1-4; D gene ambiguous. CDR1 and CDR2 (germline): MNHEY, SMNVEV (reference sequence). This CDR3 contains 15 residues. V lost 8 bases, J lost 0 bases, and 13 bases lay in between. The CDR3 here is CASGPRNPTNEKLFF. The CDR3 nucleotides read TGTGCCAGCGGCCCTCGAAACCCAACTAATGAAAAACTGTTTTTT.

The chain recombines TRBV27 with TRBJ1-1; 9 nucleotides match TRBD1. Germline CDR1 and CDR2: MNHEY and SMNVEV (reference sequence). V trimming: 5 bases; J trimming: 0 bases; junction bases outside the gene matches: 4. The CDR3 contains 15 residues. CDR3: CASSVGQGMNTEAFF. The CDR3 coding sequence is TGTGCCAGCAGTGTCGGACAGGGGATGAACACTGAAGCTTTCTTT.

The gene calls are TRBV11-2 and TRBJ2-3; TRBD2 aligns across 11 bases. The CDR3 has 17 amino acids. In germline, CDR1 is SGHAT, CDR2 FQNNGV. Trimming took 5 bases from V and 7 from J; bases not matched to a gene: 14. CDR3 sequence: CASSPTPLAGGSNTQYF. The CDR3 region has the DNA TGTGCCAGCAGCCCCACCCCTCTAGCGGGAGGATCCAATACGCAGTATTTT.

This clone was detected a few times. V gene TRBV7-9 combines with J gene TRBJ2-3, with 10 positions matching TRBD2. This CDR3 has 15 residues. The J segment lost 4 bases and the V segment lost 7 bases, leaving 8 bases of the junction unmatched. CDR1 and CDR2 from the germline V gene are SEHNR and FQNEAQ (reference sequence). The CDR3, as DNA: TGTGCCAGCATAGGGCTAGCGGGAGTTCCAGATACGCAGTATTTT. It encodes CASIGLAGVPDTQYF.